A selection of T cell receptor beta chains follows, all from one sample in a study of identical twins. TCRdb passed the 5' RACE reads through MiXCR, listing each CDR3 protein once. The sample yields under 800,000 distinct CDR3 sequences, over 20% seen once. The same data also contributed to another study, on T cells expressing NK-cell markers.

The sequencing sample was made of PBMCs. The receptor source for this set is a woman aged 18-29 years in good health. CDR3s include the opening cysteine and the closing phenylalanine or tryptophan. D genes are given only for firm matches. Some rows have no size entry. The others give once, few or many, or a class for an expanded clone.

>-|TRBJ2-3|-|TRBV5-1
TGCGCCAGCAGCTTCGAGCGGTCTAGCACAGATACGCAGTATTTT
CASSFERSSTDTQYF
>many|TRBJ1-1|-|TRBV15
TGTGCCACCAGCAAAAACCCCAGAGATTCTGAAGCTTTCTTT
CATSKNPRDSEAFF
>-|TRBJ1-2|TRBD1|TRBV29-1
TGCAGCGTCGTGGACAGGAACTATGGCTACACCTTC
CSVVDRNYGYTF
>-|TRBJ1-5|-|TRBV2
TGTGCCAGCAGTGATCCCCCGGGCAATCAGCCCCAGCATTTT
CASSDPPGNQPQHF
>-|TRBJ1-2|TRBD1|TRBV5-1
TGCGCCAGCAGCCGGGCCGGGACAGGGAACTATGGCTACACCTTC
CASSRAGTGNYGYTF
>-|TRBJ2-6|-|TRBV6-1
TGTGCCAGCAGGCGCCACGGGACTCTCTCTGGGGCCAACGTCCTGACTTTC
CASRRHGTLSGANVLTF
>few|TRBJ2-1|-|TRBV20-1
TGCAGTGCTAGGGGTACGGCCCACAATGAGCAGTTCTTC
CSARGTAHNEQFF
>many|TRBJ2-2|-|TRBV10-2
TGCGCCAGCCGGGTGTGGGGCAGTAACGGGGAGCTGTTTTTT
CASRVWGSNGELFF
>few|TRBJ2-1|TRBD2|TRBV7-9
TGTGCCAGCAGAACAGCGGGGGGGAATACTGAGCAGTTCTTC
CASRTAGGNTEQFF
>-|TRBJ2-1|-|TRBV30
TGTGCCTGGAGTGGATCTAGGGGCGGAGGTAACAATGAGCAGTTCTTC
CAWSGSRGGGNNEQFF
>few|TRBJ2-7|TRBD1|TRBV13
TGTGCCAGCAGTCTAATCGCCAAGACAGGGAGCTCCTACGAGCAGTACTTC
CASSLIAKTGSSYEQYF
>many|TRBJ2-2|TRBD1|TRBV5-1
TGCGCCAGCAGCGAAGGCTGGACAGGGAACACCGGGGAGCTGTTTTTT
CASSEGWTGNTGELFF
>few|TRBJ2-3|-|TRBV15
TGTGCCACCAGCAGAGATCACACAGATACGCAGTATTTT
CATSRDHTDTQYF
>many|TRBJ1-2|-|TRBV20-1
TGCAGTGCTATTCAAGCGACGGGCTATGGCTACACCTTC
CSAIQATGYGYTF
>few|TRBJ2-3|TRBD1|TRBV20-1
TGCAGTGCTAACCAAGGGGGCGATACGCAGTATTTT
CSANQGGDTQYF
>-|TRBJ2-3|TRBD2|TRBV20-1
TGCAGTGCTACCGCGGGGGGGCGGGCAGATACGCAGTATTTT
CSATAGGRADTQYF